The 13 T cell receptor beta chains presented below share a single source sample, sequenced in a study of blood T cells in healthy people across ages. Through a sample-barcoded 5' primer and a J-beta primer mix, a second PCR was run for 7 to 11 cycles. TCRdb ran MiXCR on the 5' RACE reads and lists one entry per CDR3 protein. The repertoire holds roughly 730,000 distinct CDR3 sequences, 56% seen once, with roughly 25% in the top ten. Sample: blood. All receptors come from a man aged 35 to 55 in good health.

This clonotype was picked up a small number of times. The chain uses TRBV28 and TRBJ2-3, with TRBD1 matching 9 bases. Per the germline V gene, CDR1 is MDHEN and CDR2 is SYDVKM. The ends lost 3 bases at V and 6 bases at J; junction bases unmatched: 7. CDR3 length: 15 amino acids. The CDR3 bases are TGTGCCAGCAGTTTTTCAGGGACAGGGACCGATACGCAGTATTTT. It encodes CASSFSGTGTDTQYF.

This chain joins TRBV28 and TRBJ2-3, with D perhaps being TRBD1 or TRBD2 (5 bases each). Trimming cost V 5 bases and J 3 bases, with 15 bases left between them. CDR3 length equals 15 residues. Germline V gives CDR1 MDHEN, CDR2 SYDVKM. The CDR3 here is CASSPQGEGTDTQYF. The CDR3 DNA sequence: TGTGCCAGCAGTCCCCAGGGCGAGGGGACAGATACGCAGTATTTT.

This clonotype was counted ten times or more. This sequence joins TRBV12-3 or TRBV12-4 and TRBJ1-2; 8 nucleotides line up with TRBD1. This CDR3 has 14 amino acids. With V trimmed by 5 bases and J by 0 bases, 2 bases remained unmatched. This chain's CDR3 is CASSPGQANYGYTF. The CDR3 coding sequence is TGTGCCAGCAGTCCGGGACAGGCTAACTATGGCTACACCTTC.

This clonotype came up a few times. The rearrangement joins TRBV24-1 to TRBJ1-5, with D uncertain. Deletions cut 5 bases from V and 7 bases from J, with 14 bases between. The CDR3 runs to 14 residues. Germline V gene sequence: CDR1 KGHDR, CDR2 SFDVKD. The CDR3 sequence is CATSAALTGQPQHF. CDR3 sequence (DNA): TGTGCCACCAGTGCCGCCTTAACGGGACAGCCCCAGCATTTT.

Only a few counts were recorded for this clonotype. The chain has TRBV4-2 and TRBJ1-2, with D perhaps matching TRBD1 (5 bases). The CDR3 is made up of 14 amino acids. Germline loops: CDR1 LGHNA, CDR2 YNFKEQ. V was clipped by 2 bases and J by 5 bases, with 12 bases between them. CDR3 amino acids: CASSQRDGAYGYTF. DNA of the CDR3: TGTGCCAGCAGCCAAAGGGACGGAGCTTATGGCTACACCTTC.

This clonotype was seen a handful of times. The CDR3 is CASSQEYTDTQYF. The CDR3 nucleotides read TGCGCCAGCAGCCAGGAGTACACAGATACGCAGTATTTT. This sequence joins TRBV4-3 and TRBJ2-3; D remains unclear. Trimming took 3 bases from V and 2 from J, leaving 6 bases between them. The CDR3 covers 13 residues. Germline V gene sequence: CDR1 LGHNA, CDR2 YSLEER.

The chain uses TRBV7-2 and TRBJ2-3; D is ambiguous. The CDR3 consists of 12 residues. Per the germline V gene, CDR1 is SGHTA and CDR2 is FQGNSA. V was pared by 4 bases and J by 9 bases, with 11 bases between. The CDR3 region is CASSSRARTQYF. CDR3 coding DNA: TGTGCCAGCAGCTCCCGGGCCCGAACGCAGTATTTT. The whole variable domain, remainder taken from reference TRBV7-2 and TRBJ2-3, is GAGVSQSPSNKVTEKGKDVELRCDPISGHTALYWYRQSLGQGLEFLIYFQGNSAPDKSGLPSDRFSAERTGGSVSTLTIQRTQQEDSAVYLCASSSRARTQYFGPGTRLTVL.

This clonotype was detected only a few times. V usage is TRBV19 and J usage is TRBJ1-2; the match to TRBD1 covers 8 bases. The CDR3 is 15 amino acids. Germline lookup yields CDR1 LNHDA and CDR2 SQIVND (reference sequence). V was pared by 2 bases and J by 5 bases, with 7 bases of the junction left unmatched. The CDR3 reads CASSISPGQGYGYTF. In DNA form, the CDR3 reads TGTGCCAGTAGTATAAGCCCCGGACAGGGTTATGGCTACACCTTC.

As to this clonotype: The junction and the germline gene differ at one end; a read error may be behind it. The gene calls are TRBV29-1 and TRBJ1-4; 7 bases fit TRBD1. The germline CDR1 and CDR2 sequences are SQVTM and ANQGSEA. The CDR3 contains 12 residues. CDR3 amino acids: CSVLDRNEKLFF. CDR3 nucleotide sequence: TGCAGCGTCTTGGACAGGAATGAAAAGCTGTTTTTT. The full variable domain, completed using reference TRBV29-1 and TRBJ1-4, is SAVISQKPSRDICQRGTSLTIQCQVDSQVTMMFWYRQQPGQSLTLIATANQGSEATYESGFVIDKFPISRPNLTFSTLTVSNMSPEDSSIYLCSVLDRNEKLFFGSGTQLSVL.

This clonotype was seen only a few times. This chain uses TRBV6-5 with TRBJ1-5; D is unresolved. The germline CDR1 and CDR2 sequences are MNHEY and SVGAGI. With 7 bases removed from V and 5 bases from J, the gap between germline ends came to 12 bases. The CDR3 has 13 residues. The DNA for the CDR3 is TGTGCCAGCACTCCCGGTTTTGATCAGCCCCAGCATTTT. Its protein is CASTPGFDQPQHF.

The chain couples TRBV14 to TRBJ2-2, with D possibly being TRBD1 or TRBD2 (5 bases each). The CDR3 spans 16 residues. The V gene lost 1 base and the J gene lost 5 bases, with 14 bases spanning the gap. Germline V CDR1 and CDR2: SGHDN, FVKESK. For the CDR3, the DNA is TGTGCCAGCAGCCAAGGCCGGGGTGGGGCTACCGGGGAGCTGTTTTTT. Protein sequence: CASSQGRGGATGELFF.

As to this clonotype: One end of the junction is discordant with germline, which a read error may explain. The chain couples TRBV10-3 to TRBJ2-3, with a weak D call TRBD1 (6 bases). This CDR3 region has 14 residues. The germline V gene has CDR1 ENHRY and CDR2 SYGVKD. The CDR3 sequence is CAVSAGASTDTQYF. CDR3 nucleotides: TGTGCCGTCAGTGCAGGGGCTAGCACAGATACGCAGTATTTT.

The chain links TRBV7-2 to TRBJ2-4; 7 bases line up with TRBD1. The end of the DNA fits TRBJ2-5 better, so the J call may be wrong. Germline V CDR1 and CDR2: SGHTA, FQGNSA. The CDR3 is 13 residues long. The CDR3 DNA reads as TGTGCCAGCAGCTACGGGACAGAAGAGACCCAGTACTTC. Translated: CASSYGTEETQYF.